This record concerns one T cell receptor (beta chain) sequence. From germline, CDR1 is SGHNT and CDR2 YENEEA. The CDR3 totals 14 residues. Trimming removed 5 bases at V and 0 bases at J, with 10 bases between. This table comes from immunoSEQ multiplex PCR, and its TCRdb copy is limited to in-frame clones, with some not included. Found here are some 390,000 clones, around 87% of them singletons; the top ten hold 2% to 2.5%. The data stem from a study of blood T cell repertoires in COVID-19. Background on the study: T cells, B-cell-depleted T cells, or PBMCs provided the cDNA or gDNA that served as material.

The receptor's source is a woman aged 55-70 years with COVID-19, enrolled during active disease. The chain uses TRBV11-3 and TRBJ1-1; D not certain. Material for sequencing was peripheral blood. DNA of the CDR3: TGTGCCAGCAGCGCAAGTCGCGTGAACACTGAAGCTTTCTTT. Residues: CASSASRVNTEAFF.